These T cell receptor beta chains were read from a single sample in a study of CD8 T cells in ankylosing spondylitis. MiXCR, applied by TCRdb to the 5' RACE reads, yields one record per CDR3 protein. The profile shows around 490,000 distinct CDR3 sequences, approximately 5.3% of them singletons. The sequencing input was blood, either unsorted or a sorted T cell fraction (not recorded which). The origin of the receptors is a male donor with ankylosing spondylitis. Each CDR3 is given with its conserved first and last residue. The D gene is left open where the match is weak. Clone size, where shown, is once, few, many, or a class for clones that have expanded.

J gene | V gene | D gene | clone size | CDR3 protein | CDR3 DNA
TRBJ2-4 | TRBV6-5 | NA | many | CASSYVSSLAKNIQYF | TGTGCCAGCAGTTACGTTTCCAGCTTAGCCAAAAACATTCAGTACTTC
TRBJ2-2 | TRBV2 | TRBD1 | many | CASSYRGWVGELFF | TGTGCCAGCAGCTACAGGGGATGGGTCGGGGAGCTGTTTTTT
TRBJ2-1 | TRBV25-1 | NA | many | CASSDQAWGNEQFF | TGTGCCAGCAGTGACCAGGCCTGGGGCAATGAGCAGTTCTTC
TRBJ2-7 | TRBV7-9 | TRBD1 | many | CASSLAGTDREQYF | TGTGCCAGCAGCTTAGCCGGGACAGATCGCGAGCAGTACTTC
TRBJ1-5 | TRBV5-5 | NA | NA | CASSSLLRTVNNQPQHF | TGTGCCAGCAGCTCCCTTCTACGGACAGTCAACAATCAGCCCCAGCATTTT
TRBJ2-6 | TRBV11-2 | NA | NA | CASSFILRGLAGANVLTF | TGTGCCAGCAGCTTTATCCTTCGGGGGCTGGCTGGGGCCAACGTCCTGACTTTC
TRBJ1-6 | TRBV6-5 | TRBD1 | many | CASSYFEGARSPLHF | TGTGCCAGCAGTTACTTCGAGGGGGCACGTTCACCCCTCCACTTT
TRBJ1-5 | TRBV19 | NA | NA | CASSIVDRLNQPQHF | TGTGCCAGTAGTATAGTGGACCGTCTCAATCAGCCCCAGCATTTT
TRBJ1-5 | TRBV10-1 | NA | many | CASWTDHSNQPQHF | TGCGCCAGCTGGACTGACCATAGCAATCAGCCCCAGCATTTT
TRBJ1-2 | TRBV6-5 | NA | many | CASSYSRPRGRINYGYTF | TGTGCCAGCAGTTACTCACGGCCCCGCGGTAGAATTAACTATGGCTACACCTTC
TRBJ2-7 | TRBV5-1 | NA | many | CASSLWDPGSYEQYF | TGCGCCAGCAGCCTCTGGGACCCGGGGTCCTACGAGCAGTACTTC
TRBJ2-7 | TRBV7-9 | NA | NA | CASSRGDSYEQYF | TGTGCCAGCAGCCGAGGCGACAGCTACGAGCAGTACTTC
TRBJ1-1 | TRBV28 | NA | NA | CACKSALRQARVGTEAFF | TGTGCCTGCAAATCAGCCCTCCGACAGGCTCGGGTGGGAACTGAAGCTTTCTTT
TRBJ2-5 | TRBV27 | NA | many | CASSSAGPQVDKETQYF | TGTGCCAGCAGTTCAGCCGGGCCCCAAGTAGACAAAGAGACCCAGTACTTC
TRBJ2-5 | TRBV3-1 | NA | few | CASSQVGGAGGETQYF | TGTGCCAGCAGCCAAGTCGGTGGGGCCGGGGGAGAGACCCAGTACTTC
TRBJ2-1 | TRBV18 | TRBD2 | many | CASSRTSGTEDEQFF | TGTGCCAGCTCACGGACTAGCGGGACAGAGGATGAGCAGTTCTTC
TRBJ1-1 | TRBV28 | NA | few | CASSLYHKSSEAFF | TGTGCCAGCAGTTTATACCACAAATCTTCTGAAGCTTTCTTT
TRBJ1-5 | TRBV20-1 | TRBD1 | many | CSASRRGRPNQPQHF | TGCAGTGCTAGCCGCAGGGGGAGGCCCAATCAGCCCCAGCATTTT
TRBJ2-3 | TRBV5-5 | NA | many | CASSPGGVRTDTQYF | TGTGCCAGCAGCCCTGGTGGGGTTCGCACAGATACGCAGTATTTT
TRBJ2-2 | TRBV6-2/TRBV6-3 | NA | NA | CASSYGPPHPGELFF | TGTGCCAGCAGTTACGGCCCCCCCCACCCCGGGGAGCTGTTTTTT
TRBJ1-5 | TRBV27 | NA | many | CASSPNIDQPQHF | TGTGCCAGCAGTCCGAACATCGACCAGCCCCAGCATTTT
TRBJ1-2 | TRBV19 | NA | NA | CASRQENYGYTF | TGTGCCAGTAGACAGGAAAACTATGGCTACACCTTC
TRBJ1-1 | TRBV11-1 | NA | many | CASSLGRGPTEAFF | TGTGCCAGCAGTCTGGGGCGGGGACCCACTGAAGCTTTCTTT
TRBJ2-3 | TRBV7-2 | NA | NA | CASRPDFTDTQYF | TGTGCCAGCAGACCAGACTTTACAGATACGCAGTATTTT
TRBJ2-1 | TRBV10-3 | TRBD2 | NA | CAIRAQLAVNEQFF | TGTGCCATCAGGGCACAACTAGCGGTAAATGAGCAGTTCTTC
TRBJ1-2 | TRBV10-3 | NA | many | CAISESGRATF | TGTGCCATCAGTGAGTCTGGAAGGGCAACCTTC
TRBJ1-4 | TRBV5-1 | TRBD1 | many | CASSLGQGAVFSEKLFF | TGCGCCAGCAGCTTGGGACAGGGGGCGGTATTCAGTGAAAAACTGTTTTTT
TRBJ1-2 | TRBV28 | TRBD1 | many | CASGTTGTYGYTF | TGTGCCAGCGGAACGACAGGGACCTATGGCTACACCTTC
TRBJ1-5 | TRBV18 | NA | many | CASSPTGEAQPQHF | TGTGCCAGCTCACCCACGGGGGAGGCTCAGCCCCAGCATTTT
TRBJ2-7 | TRBV6-1 | NA | few | CASRGTPYTYEQYF | TGTGCCAGCAGGGGTACTCCTTATACCTACGAGCAGTACTTC
TRBJ2-5 | TRBV20-1 | NA | many | CSARVSLGQYF | TGCAGTGCTAGGGTCTCCCTGGGGCAGTACTTC
TRBJ2-3 | TRBV6-1 | TRBD2 | few | CASSSTSGTTDTQYF | TGTGCCAGCAGCTCCACTAGCGGGACGACAGATACGCAGTATTTT
TRBJ1-5 | TRBV6-1 | TRBD1 | many | CASSRGTGGDQPQHF | TGTGCCAGCAGTCGCGGGACAGGGGGCGATCAGCCCCAGCATTTT
TRBJ2-5 | TRBV6-1 | TRBD2 | many | CASARVSGGETQYF | TGTGCCAGCGCTCGAGTCAGCGGGGGAGAGACCCAGTACTTC
TRBJ2-1 | TRBV20-1 | NA | NA | CSARQEKAYNEQFF | TGCAGTGCTAGACAGGAAAAGGCCTACAATGAGCAGTTCTTC
TRBJ2-3 | TRBV6-2/TRBV6-3 | NA | NA | CASSYFRYTQYF | TGTGCCAGCAGTTACTTTCGTTATACGCAGTATTTT
TRBJ2-4 | TRBV12-3/TRBV12-4 | TRBD1 | many | CASSPRTGLAKNIQYF | TGTGCCAGCAGTCCAAGGACAGGTCTAGCCAAAAACATTCAGTACTTC
TRBJ1-6 | TRBV28 | NA | few | CASIAGDRDSPLHF | TGTGCCAGCATAGCGGGGGATAGAGATTCACCCCTCCACTTT
TRBJ2-7 | TRBV29-1 | TRBD2 | many | CSVAHRVAGAREQYF | TGCAGCGTGGCGCACAGGGTAGCGGGAGCTCGCGAGCAGTACTTC